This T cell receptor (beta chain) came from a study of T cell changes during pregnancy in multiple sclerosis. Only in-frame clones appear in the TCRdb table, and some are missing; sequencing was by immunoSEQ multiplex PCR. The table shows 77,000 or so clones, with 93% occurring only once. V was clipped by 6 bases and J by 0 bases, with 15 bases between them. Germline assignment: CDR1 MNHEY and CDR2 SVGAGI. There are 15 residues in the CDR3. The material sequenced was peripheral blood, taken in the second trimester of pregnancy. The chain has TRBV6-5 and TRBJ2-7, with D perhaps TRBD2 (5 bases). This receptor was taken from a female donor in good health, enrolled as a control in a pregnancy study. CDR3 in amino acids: CASSPLRRSSYEQYF. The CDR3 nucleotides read TGTGCCAGCAGCCCCCTGAGGAGGAGCTCCTACGAGCAGTACTTC.